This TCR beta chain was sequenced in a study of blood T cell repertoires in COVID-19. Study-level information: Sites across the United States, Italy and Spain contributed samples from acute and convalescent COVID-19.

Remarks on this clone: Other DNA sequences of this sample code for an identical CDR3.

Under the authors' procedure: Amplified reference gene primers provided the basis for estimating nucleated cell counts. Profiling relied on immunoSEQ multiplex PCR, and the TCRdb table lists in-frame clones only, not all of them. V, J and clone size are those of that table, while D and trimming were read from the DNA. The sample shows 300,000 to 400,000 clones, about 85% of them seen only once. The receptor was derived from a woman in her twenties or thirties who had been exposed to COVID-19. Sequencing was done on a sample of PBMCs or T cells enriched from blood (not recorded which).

The CDR3 DNA reads as TGTGCCAGCAGTTTACAAACTGAAGCTTTCTTT. Translation gives CASSLQTEAFF. This chain uses TRBV28 with TRBJ1-1, with D hard to call. This CDR3 has 11 amino acids. Germline-derived CDR1 and CDR2 are MDHEN and SYDVKM. V lost 2 bases and J 5 bases, leaving 3 bases between the germline ends.